Below, 6 T cell receptor beta chains from the same sample are listed, as sequenced in a study of blood T cells in healthy people across ages. For the second PCR, which ran for about 6 to 11 cycles, a sample-barcoded 5' primer and a J-beta primer mix were used. MiXCR, run by TCRdb on the 5' RACE reads, gives a single entry per CDR3 protein. There are about 810,000 distinct CDR3 sequences in the sample; under 40% occur only once, and under 15% lies in the top ten. The sample consisted of blood. These receptors all come from a man aged 18 to 30 in good health.

This clonotype showed up just a few times. The gene calls are TRBV4-1 and TRBJ1-5; D call uncertain. Germline CDR1 and CDR2: MGHRA and YSYEKL. CDR3 size: 16 residues. V shed 1 base and J shed 2 bases, with 12 bases lying between them. CDR3 sequence (DNA): TGCGCCAGCAGCCAAGTTCGAGCAAGCGGCAATCAGCCCCAGCATTTT. Translating gives CASSQVRASGNQPQHF.

This clonotype was observed a few times. The rearrangement links TRBV20-1 to TRBJ1-4, with D maybe TRBD1 (6 bases). Trimming pared 2 bases from V and 4 bases from J, leaving 11 bases between. The length of the CDR3 is 14 residues. Germline assignment: CDR1 DFQATT and CDR2 SNEGSKA (reference sequence). Here the CDR3 DNA reads TGCAGTGCTAGACAGGGGCCTCTTAATGAAAAACTGTTTTTT. Protein: CSARQGPLNEKLFF.

This clonotype was seen ten or more times. V is TRBV28 and J is TRBJ1-2; TRBD1 matches 8 bases. The CDR3 is 14 residues long. Per germline, CDR1 MDHEN and CDR2 SYDVKM. V lost 6 bases, J lost 6 bases, and 9 bases stayed unmatched. The CDR3 is CASSWTGKLDGYTF. In DNA, the CDR3 is TGTGCCAGCAGCTGGACAGGGAAACTGGATGGCTACACCTTC.

This clonotype has ten or more counts. The V gene is TRBV29-1, the J gene TRBJ2-7; 9 bases are shared with TRBD1. The V segment lost 7 bases and the J segment 3 bases; nucleotides outside the gene matches: 4. The germline V gene has CDR1 SQVTM and CDR2 ANQGSEA. The CDR3 is made up of 12 amino acids. CDR3 bases: TGCAGCGCTGGGACAGGGAGCTACGAGCAGTACTTC. This translates into CSAGTGSYEQYF.

Of note for this clonotype: With a much larger clone just one base away, this may be a read error. This chain links TRBV6-5 with TRBJ2-7, with 10 bases lining up with TRBD2. Germline V gene data show CDR1 as MNHEY and CDR2 as SVGAGI. CDR3 size: 15 residues. V lost 5 bases, J lost 3 bases, and 7 bases stayed unmatched. Here the CDR3 DNA reads TGTGCCAGCAGTAAGGGGGCTAGCGGGGGCTACGAGCAGTACTTC. Translated: CASSKGASGGYEQYF.

The rearrangement joins TRBV12-3 or TRBV12-4 to TRBJ2-2, with D possibly being TRBD1 (6 bases). Trimming removed 4 bases from V and 6 bases from J, with 18 bases in between. The CDR3 consists of 16 residues. This CDR3 is CASSWGQGIGPGELFF. CDR3 nucleotides: TGTGCCAGCAGTTGGGGGCAGGGAATTGGTCCCGGGGAGCTGTTTTTT.